This entry is about one TCR beta chain. Its antigen is still unknown. Base qualities are not recorded, but no much larger clone differs from it by a single base. This sample was taken from a study of cytomegalovirus exposure and HLA in healthy donors (dated by TCRdb to the late 2010s). About the study as a whole: An earlier analysis of 587 of the donors reported about 300 Gb of sequence data and around 100 million unique TCR beta sequences obtained from some 170 million T cells. The study was designed to test whether signatures of past pathogen exposure could be identified by cataloging public T cell receptors. An earlier analysis of fewer than 700 of the donors applied high-throughput TCR beta sequencing to assess whether each TCR beta V gene segment acted as functional or pseudogenic. A handful of DR-DQ haplotypes were handled as single units for association and clustering because linkage in the cohort was strong. A later analysis re-examined previously published TCR beta repertoires from about 670 donors and added high-resolution HLA genotyping to investigate patterns of TCR occurrence. Every repertoire in the discovery cohort had been generated on one and the same sequencing platform. In a later genetic analysis, genome-wide SNP genotypes for about three fifths of the 666 donors were used, and that subset was treated as a discovery cohort. High-throughput TCR immunosequencing, statistical association of individual TCRs with disease status, and machine learning were combined to predict cytomegalovirus infection status. Rather than using new phenotypic data, the later analysis identified candidate immune exposures from TCR beta sequences and from how often those sequences occurred across donors. Across roughly 420 genotyped donors of the cohort, an average of about 240,000 unique TCR beta nucleotide sequences per donor were sequenced, and roughly 20% of those sequences were non-productive. HLA typing included class I and class II loci at four-digit resolution. The number of typed donors differed by locus: roughly 620-640 for A, B, C, DRB1 and DQB1; approximately 520 for DQA1; 606 for DPA1; and about 450 for DPB1. Along with the roughly 610-subject first cohort, a separate validation cohort of more than 90 different subjects was used. Donor age, sex, ethnicity and CMV serostatus were collected together with the repertoire data. The study profiled the T cell repertoires of approximately 700 subjects by immunosequencing and related them to cytomegalovirus serostatus. Of the 350 to 450 genotyped donors, approximately 80% were placed in the genetic ancestry cluster associated with self-reported Caucasian donors. An early release that covered 640 HLA-typed donors contained approximately 300 gigabases of sequencing data and approximately 85 million unique TCR sequences. Overall study outcomes, separate from this receptor: Strong co-occurrence of HLA alleles, especially DR and DQ, made assigning TCR associations to individual alleles difficult. In a later analysis, several top co-occurrence clusters were reported to appear linked to parvovirus B19, influenza, CMV and Epstein-Barr virus. In a later genetic analysis, fewer N-insertions in productive TCRs were reported among donors in an Asian-associated ancestry cluster than the 666-donor mean. Because some donors lacked HLA typing at each locus, the association tests relied only on the typed subset. Immune exposure information for the cohort was limited to CMV serostatus. In the study, 164 TCR beta chains were listed as associated with cytomegalovirus. Roughly uniform sequencing depth across donors was assumed in presence/absence analyses, although this assumption may not hold. In an earlier analysis of a few hundred of the donors, most TCR beta V segments were observed in productive rearrangements about 87% or about 30% of the time, broadly matching IMGT annotations. A later genetic analysis associated a missense DCLRE1C variant with V-gene and J-gene trimming of TCR beta chains, and an independent cohort replicated the association. Linkage disequilibrium might explain the correlated functional status among segregating V segments, but an unknown experimental factor could not be ruled out. The authors suggested that the approach could potentially be extended to other disease states and immunological phenotypes. In vitro tests confirmed that a few of the cytomegalovirus-associated TCR beta chains recognize cytomegalovirus antigens. Because counts were too low, about 15 rarely observed V segments, including chromosome 9 orphons, were left out of the earlier analysis of about 500 of the donors. Some IMGT-functional V segments, including TRBV6-2 and TRBV6-3, could not be told apart with the 87-base-pair reads, so those segments were excluded. A later analysis found that HLA-associated TCR beta chains were more clonally expanded and had lower generation probabilities than equally common non-associated chains. The classifier was reported to diagnose cytomegalovirus status with high specificity and sensitivity in both the original and validation cohorts. A later analysis found that most CMV-associated TCR beta chains appeared HLA-restricted, with HLA associations seemingly driven largely by CMV exposure. A cluster of highly shared sequence variants was judged likely to represent a technical artifact of the sequencing pipeline. In this cohort, only TCR beta chains were sequenced, and detectable features were limited by the absence of alpha or paired-chain data. Most TCR sequences were observed very rarely across donors, whereas some public TCRs were present in many individuals. A later analysis found that TCR association rates varied across HLA loci, with DRB1 alleles showing the most associated TCRs and HLA-C alleles the fewest. A further reported finding was that TCR beta sequences accurately predicted the HLA-A and HLA-B alleles for most subjects in the first cohort. A later analysis associated 16,951 TCR beta sequences with specific HLA alleles at a false discovery rate of 0.05.

In total, roughly 670 healthy bone marrow donors made up the cohort. All cohort members were sampled while nominally healthy, although unrecorded immune exposures were likely present. The donor was CMV seropositive and belonged to the group of some 290 seropositive cohort members. A peripheral blood sample was collected from each donor, and TCR beta sequencing was performed on peripheral blood mononuclear cells. Genomic DNA extraction from the blood cell samples was performed with the Qiagen DNeasy Blood Extraction Kit. The CDR3 has 14 amino acids, counting the end cysteine and phenylalanine. The CDR3 DNA has 42 bases and is translated from base 1. CDR1 and CDR2 are drawn from the germline V gene (reference sequence): GTSNPN, SVGIG. The V end gives up 2 bases and the J end 12 bases, leaving 12 bases in the junction not matched to a gene. Library preparation employed the immunoSEQ multiplex PCR assay. For the multiplex PCR, a mixture combining 60 forward primers for TCR Vbeta segments and 13 reverse primers for TCR Jbeta segments was used. Amplification of the CDR3 region of rearranged TCR beta genes was performed with a multiplex PCR assay on genomic DNA. Amplified TCR beta libraries were sequenced as 87-base-pair reads on the Illumina HiSeq System. On the authors' methods: A later analysis tallied 80 million to 95 million unique TCR beta chains across the 700 or so repertoires, and about 10 million of those chains were shared by two or more donors. Raw reads were error-corrected and collapsed into unique sequences with a nearest-neighbor algorithm that merged closely related sequences to remove PCR and sequencing errors. CDR3 sequences were aligned to IMGT reference sequences to assign V, D and J gene segments. For a sequence to be retained, a match of at least six nucleotides to both a V gene segment and a J gene segment was required. A rearrangement counted as productive if the CDR3 had no stop codons and remained in frame with V and J, and every other rearrangement counted as non-productive. Following IMGT convention, CDR3 was defined as the stretch from the second conserved V-encoded cysteine to the conserved J-encoded phenylalanine. In an earlier analysis of approximately 500 of the donors, sequences lacking an unambiguous match to a single V gene segment were excluded. In an earlier analysis of roughly 500 of the donors, V segments were called functional above 56.7% productive rearrangements and were called segregating when the between-donor standard deviation exceeded 5%. A statistical classification framework was developed to diagnose cytomegalovirus status using the catalog of TCR beta chain sequences. In a later analysis, V and J genes were assigned by comparing TCR nucleotide sequences against IMGT/GENE-DB human TR gene sequences. The TCRdist pipeline was used in a later analysis to assign CDR3 sequences and most-parsimonious VDJ recombination scenarios. In a later analysis, each TCR beta chain was defined by its CDR3 amino acid sequence together with its V-gene family, and reads lacking a unique V-gene family were excluded. As a way to deal with suspected cross-contamination and a sequencing artifact, a later analysis dropped 500 to 700 nucleotide sequences that were highly shared and had low generation probability. In a later analysis, a clonal expansion index for each public chain was calculated from normalized within-repertoire ranks of inferred template counts. Generation probabilities in a later analysis came from a VDJ recombination model fitted to out-of-frame rearrangements, and those results were checked against IGoR. A later analysis scored TCR-TCR, TCR-HLA and TCR-CMV co-occurrence with hypergeometric tests, applying a repertoire-size bias correction to TCR pairs. False discovery rates were estimated in a later analysis by permuting HLA or CMV assignments 20 times. In a later analysis, co-occurring TCRs were grouped using DBSCAN, and TCRdist sequence similarity was added for clustering within HLA-allele-positive subsets. Repertoires with fewer than 30,000 or more than 120,000 public chains, plus five repertoires with anomalous nucleotide sharing, were excluded from co-occurrence clustering. TCRdb took this table from immuneACCESS and kept in-frame rearrangements with V and J called. Such tables lack part of the clones; where checked against another copy, unresolved V genes explain under half of the gap, and the rest is unexplained. V and J calls and clone size come straight from that table; D and trimming were deduced from the DNA. Recorded for this sample are 100,000 or so clones; 65% to 80% of them occurred a single time. The top ten constitute about a tenth of the sample.

The sequenced sample consisted of PBMCs. The sequence came from a man aged 40-49 years in good health and CMV-seropositive. The rearranged chain carries TRBV30 and TRBJ2-1, with 8 bases aligning to TRBD1. The CDR3 reads as follows: CAWSWALLGQGQFF. The sequence in DNA is TGTGCCTGGAGTTGGGCTTTGCTAGGACAGGGGCAGTTCTTC.